The rows below give T cell receptor beta chains drawn from one sample of a study of T cell responses to AZD1222 COVID-19 vaccine. Assay used: immunoSEQ multiplex PCR; TCRdb lists only in-frame clones, some missing. The profile shows under 85,000 clones, over 75% of them singletons. The sequences come from peripheral blood, collected 28 days after the second AZD1222 dose. The receptor source for this set is an adult who received the AZD1222 COVID-19 vaccine. Each CDR3 is given with its conserved first and last residue. The D gene is left open where the match is weak. A clone size is listed for some rows: how often the clone was seen (once, few, many), or a class if it is expanded.

15 | once | TRBJ2-7 | TRBD2 | TRBV5-1 | TGCGCCAGCAGCTTGGTCCCTAGCGGGGTCTACGAGCAGTACTTC | CASSLVPSGVYEQYF
16 | - | TRBJ2-2 | - | TRBV7-8 | TGTGCCAGCAGCTTAGAGGGTATCGTGAACACCGGGGAGCTGTTTTTT | CASSLEGIVNTGELFF
11 | - | TRBJ2-3 | - | TRBV20-1 | TGCAGTGCTGAGGTGACAGATACGCAGTATTTT | CSAEVTDTQYF
14 | - | TRBJ2-1 | - | TRBV24-1 | TGTGCCACCAGTGAACAAACTAGAGGCAATGAGCAGTTCTTC | CATSEQTRGNEQFF
14 | - | TRBJ1-5 | - | TRBV5-5 | TGTGCCAGCAGCTTGCTTGTGGGGGATCAGCCCCAGCATTTT | CASSLLVGDQPQHF
15 | few | TRBJ1-5 | - | TRBV6-2/TRBV6-3 | TGTGCCAGCAGCACGGGGCGGTATAGCAATCAGCCCCAGCATTTT | CASSTGRYSNQPQHF
15 | - | TRBJ1-6 | TRBD1 | TRBV2 | TGTGCCAGCACCACGAGGCGGGACAGGGTCCAACCCCTCCACTTT | CASTTRRDRVQPLHF
13 | - | TRBJ2-2 | - | TRBV3-1/TRBV3-2 | TGTGCCAGCAGCCAAATGGGAACCGGGGAGCTGTTTTTT | CASSQMGTGELFF
16 | - | TRBJ2-3 | TRBD2 | TRBV19 | TGTGCCAGTACCCACCTGACAGCGGGGGGCACAGATACGCAGTATTTT | CASTHLTAGGTDTQYF
11 | - | TRBJ2-1 | - | TRBV3-1/TRBV3-2 | TGTGCCAGCAGTCGAGACGATGAGCAGTTCTTC | CASSRDDEQFF
17 | - | TRBJ1-5 | - | TRBV7-8 | TGTGCCAGCAGCAGGGGGGTCGGGGTGAGGAGCAATCAGCCCCAGCATTTT | CASSRGVGVRSNQPQHF
12 | few | TRBJ2-5 | - | TRBV12-3/TRBV12-4 | TGTGCCAGCAGCTCGTTGAGTGAGACCCAGTACTTC | CASSSLSETQYF
13 | - | TRBJ1-2 | - | TRBV4-2 | TGTGCCAGCAGCCAAGATCAACGGGGCGGCTACACCTTC | CASSQDQRGGYTF
16 | - | TRBJ1-3 | - | TRBV6-5 | TGTGCCAGCAGTTACGAACAGGGTGAAAGTGGAAACACCATATATTTT | CASSYEQGESGNTIYF
15 | - | TRBJ1-2 | - | TRBV6-5 | TGTGCCAGCAGTTATGTTACGCCGGGGGGCGGGGGCTACACCTTC | CASSYVTPGGGGYTF
14 | - | TRBJ1-6 | - | TRBV6-5 | TGTGCCAGCAGTTACTCGGGAGCTAATTCACCCCTCCACTTT | CASSYSGANSPLHF
13 | - | TRBJ1-1 | - | TRBV5-1 | TGCGCCAGCAGCTCCCACCGGGAGCATGAAGCTTTCTTT | CASSSHREHEAFF
13 | once | TRBJ2-4 | - | TRBV24-1 | TGTGCCACCAGTGATTGGAACTCAAACATTCAGTACTTC | CATSDWNSNIQYF
14 | - | TRBJ2-5 | - | TRBV5-6 | TGTGCCAGCAACTTGAACCAGGGGCACGCGACCCAGTACTTC | CASNLNQGHATQYF
16 | - | TRBJ2-7 | - | TRBV7-6 | TGTGCCAGCAGCTTGGGTCCGGGACAAGAATCCTACGAGCAGTACTTC | CASSLGPGQESYEQYF
16 | few | TRBJ1-3 | - | TRBV11-2 | TGTGCCAGCAGCTCCCTATCAACCCGCTCTGGAAACACCATATATTTT | CASSSLSTRSGNTIYF
13 | - | TRBJ2-7 | - | TRBV19 | TGTGCCAGTAGTATCGGTAGGGTCGACGAGCAGTACTTC | CASSIGRVDEQYF
14 | - | TRBJ1-2 | - | TRBV14 | TGTGCCAGCAGCCAGGGCCCCGCAGGGCCAGGCTACACCTTC | CASSQGPAGPGYTF
14 | - | TRBJ1-2 | - | TRBV19 | TGTGCCAGTAGTGCATGGGACACCCACTATGGCTACACCTTC | CASSAWDTHYGYTF
18 | once | TRBJ1-1 | - | TRBV7-3 | TGTGCCAGCAGCTTAGGTGGGGGGACGGGGAATAAGAACACTGAAGCTTTCTTT | CASSLGGGTGNKNTEAFF
15 | - | TRBJ2-3 | - | TRBV11-3 | TGTGCCAGCAGCATGTTCGGGGGTGGCACAGATACGCAGTATTTT | CASSMFGGGTDTQYF
15 | - | TRBJ1-2 | - | TRBV18 | TGTGCCAGCTCGCAGGGCGGGAGAGTGTCAAGTGGCTACACCTTC | CASSQGGRVSSGYTF